The clone carrying this TCR beta chain was picked up one time. Its matching antigen is unknown. This record belongs to a study of cytomegalovirus exposure and HLA in healthy donors. Whole-study findings and limits: Cytomegalovirus status was reportedly diagnosed by the classifier with high specificity and sensitivity.

Germline CDR1 reads SGHAT; CDR2 reads FQNNGV. CDR3 length: 13 amino acids. The V end was cut by 0 bases, the J end by 1 base, with 3 bases between. PCR involved 60 Vbeta and 13 Jbeta primers. Sequencing used immunoSEQ multiplex PCR; TCRdb keeps in-frame clones, though not all of them. The sample includes 100,000 to 120,000 clones, roughly 80% seen only once; the top ten take approximately 7.2%. This sequence joins TRBV11-2 and TRBJ1-2; D unresolved. The sample taken for sequencing was PBMCs. The sequence derives from a man aged 25-45 years in good health and CMV-seropositive. Written as DNA, the CDR3 is TGTGCCAGCAGCTTAGACAGTAACTATGGCTACACCTTC. Translating it yields CASSLDSNYGYTF.